Listed below are T cell receptor beta chains from one sample, sequenced in a study of blood T cell repertoires in COVID-19. TCRdb keeps only in-frame clones here, not all; method: immunoSEQ multiplex PCR. The sample holds some 270,000 clones; approximately 85% are singletons and the top ten take roughly 4%. The sample taken for sequencing was PBMCs or T cells enriched from blood (not recorded which). Every receptor here comes from a woman between 25 and 40 years old who had recovered from COVID-19. The CDR3 runs from the conserved cysteine through the conserved F or W. A D gene is named only where the DNA matches it firmly. A row's size may be missing; if present it is once, few, many or a size class.

v_gene	d_gene	abundance	len	j_gene	CDR3nt	CDR3aa
TRBV4-2	.	few	15	TRBJ1-6	TGTGCCAGCAGCCAAGCAGCAGGCCTGAATTCACCCCTCCACTTT	CASSQAAGLNSPLHF
TRBV5-5	.	many	14	TRBJ1-5	TGTGCCAGCAGCTTGGCCTCTAGCAATCAGCCCCAGCATTTT	CASSLASSNQPQHF
TRBV6-1	.	.	14	TRBJ1-3	TGTGCCAGCAGTGAAGCATTTGAGGGAAACACCATATATTTT	CASSEAFEGNTIYF
TRBV28	TRBD1	.	15	TRBJ2-7	TGTGCCAGCCTCCCAGGAGGGACAGGGGGCTACGAGCAGTACTTC	CASLPGGTGGYEQYF
TRBV18	TRBD1	.	13	TRBJ1-1	TGTGCCAGCTCACCAGGAGGGGGCGTTGAAGCTTTCTTT	CASSPGGGVEAFF
TRBV6-5	TRBD1	.	16	TRBJ1-6	TGTGCCAGCAGTTCTTACAGGGCAGGGGGTAATTCACCCCTCCACTTT	CASSSYRAGGNSPLHF
TRBV28	TRBD1	once	14	TRBJ1-6	TGTGCCAGCAGTGGGGCAGGGGGTAATTCACCCCTCCACTTT	CASSGAGGNSPLHF
TRBV12-3/TRBV12-4	.	.	12	TRBJ2-1	TGTGCCAGCAGTCGAGCGGACAATGAGCAGTTCTTC	CASSRADNEQFF
TRBV5-1	.	.	11	TRBJ1-1	TGCGCCAGCAGCTGGGACAATCAGGCTTTCTTT	CASSWDNQAFF
TRBV19	.	.	15	TRBJ1-1	TGTGCCAGCTCTAACCTAGGTATATTGAACACTGAAGCTTTCTTT	CASSNLGILNTEAFF
TRBV19	.	.	15	TRBJ1-5	TGTGCCAGTAGTATAACGGGGGGAAGGGGGCAGCCCCAGCATTTT	CASSITGGRGQPQHF
TRBV14	.	.	16	TRBJ2-7	TGTGCCAGCAGCCAAGATCCACCAGGAAACTCTTACGAGCAGTACTTC	CASSQDPPGNSYEQYF
TRBV7-2	.	.	15	TRBJ1-5	TGTGCCAGCAGCTTACTAGGCCAGCCCCATCAGCCCCAGCATTTT	CASSLLGQPHQPQHF
TRBV5-6	TRBD1	.	19	TRBJ2-3	TGTGCCAGCAGCTTGTGGGGACAGCTAACCATCGGGGGCACAGATACGCAGTATTTT	CASSLWGQLTIGGTDTQYF
TRBV28	TRBD1	.	18	TRBJ1-6	TGTGCCAGCAGGCTGGACCTGAGGGACAGGGGATTACGTTCACCCCTCCACTTT	CASRLDLRDRGLRSPLHF
TRBV11-2	.	.	16	TRBJ1-1	TGTGCCAGCACCCTAGGATTCGCCAGGGCCAACACTGAAGCTTTCTTT	CASTLGFARANTEAFF
TRBV11-2	.	.	14	TRBJ2-7	TGTGCCAGCAGCTTAGTCCAGGGGCCCTACGAGCAGTACTTC	CASSLVQGPYEQYF
TRBV24-1	.	.	12	TRBJ1-1	TGTGCCACCAGTGATTTGGGCAGGGTAGCTTTCTTT	CATSDLGRVAFF
TRBV29-1	.	.	14	TRBJ1-1	TGCAGCGTTAGGAGGGGCTCTTCAAACACTGAAGCTTTCTTT	CSVRRGSSNTEAFF
TRBV18	TRBD1	.	14	TRBJ2-1	TGTGCCAGCTCACCTGGGACAGGGTATCATGAGCAGTTCTTC	CASSPGTGYHEQFF
TRBV19	TRBD1	.	14	TRBJ1-1	TGTGCCAGTAGTCGACAGGACAGGAGGACTGAAGCTTTCTTT	CASSRQDRRTEAFF
TRBV30	TRBD1	.	13	TRBJ1-1	TGTGCCTGGAATCAGGACAGGGGGGCTGAAGCTTTCTTT	CAWNQDRGAEAFF
TRBV19	TRBD1	.	20	TRBJ2-1	TGTGCCAGTAGTAGTGGTAGAAACAGGGGAGTATTTTTCTCCTACAATGAGCAGTTCTTC	CASSSGRNRGVFFSYNEQFF
TRBV7-9	TRBD2	.	17	TRBJ2-2	TGTGCCAGCAGCTTAGATGGGGCGTTGCGGGAGACCGGGGAGCTGTTTTTT	CASSLDGALRETGELFF
TRBV7-9	TRBD2	.	17	TRBJ2-5	TGTGCCAGCAGCTTAATGGGACTAGCGGGGGGTAGAGAGACCCAGTACTTC	CASSLMGLAGGRETQYF
TRBV10-3	TRBD1	.	13	TRBJ2-7	TGTGCCATCAGCCTGGGACAGCGTTACGAGCAGTACTTC	CAISLGQRYEQYF
TRBV21-1	.	.	12	TRBJ2-7	TGTGCCAGCAGCGGACAGTCCTACGAGCAGTACTTC	CASSGQSYEQYF
TRBV7-9	TRBD1	.	15	TRBJ1-3	TGTGCCAGCAGCGGGGACAGGGTGCCTGGAAACACCATATATTTT	CASSGDRVPGNTIYF
TRBV5-1	.	.	16	TRBJ1-2	TGCGCCAGCAGCTTGGGAGTCATAGACACGAGTTATGGCTACACCTTC	CASSLGVIDTSYGYTF
TRBV27	TRBD2	.	16	TRBJ2-3	TGTGCCAGCAGTTTTGGCGGGGGAAGTGGCTCAGATACGCAGTATTTT	CASSFGGGSGSDTQYF
TRBV4-1	.	.	17	TRBJ1-5	TGCGCCAGCAGCCAGGATCAGAGCGGGGTCACCAATCAGCCCCAGCATTTT	CASSQDQSGVTNQPQHF
TRBV7-2	.	few	14	TRBJ1-5	TGTGCCAGCAGCCCGTGGGGGGGCAATCAGCCCCAGCATTTT	CASSPWGGNQPQHF
TRBV21-1	.	.	17	TRBJ1-1	TGTGCCAGCCATAAGAGGGACAGGGTAGAATGCATCACTGAAGCTTTCTTT	CASHKRDRVECITEAFF
TRBV11-2	.	.	17	TRBJ1-1	TGTGCCAGCAGCTTAGTTCGGTCGTCGGGGGGAAACACTGAAGCTTTCTTT	CASSLVRSSGGNTEAFF
TRBV6-1	.	few	12	TRBJ2-1	TGTGCCAGCAGTGAAATGTATAATGAGCAGTTCTTC	CASSEMYNEQFF
TRBV12-5	TRBD2	.	14	TRBJ2-7	TGTGCTAGTGCTCCGACTAGCGGGACGTACGAGCAGTACTTC	CASAPTSGTYEQYF
TRBV28	.	.	12	TRBJ1-5	TGTGCCAGCAGTTTAGGAGGCCAGCCCCAGCATTTT	CASSLGGQPQHF
TRBV10-2	.	few	13	TRBJ1-1	TGCGCCAGCTGGAGAGTGAGGGAGGCTGAAGCTTTCTTT	CASWRVREAEAFF
TRBV7-6	.	.	16	TRBJ1-3	TGTGCCAGCAGCACACCGCAGGGGCGAACTGGAAACACCATATATTTT	CASSTPQGRTGNTIYF
TRBV10-3	TRBD1	.	17	TRBJ1-1	TGTGCCATCAGTGAGCCGTACAGGGGCGAAATGAACACTGAAGCTTTCTTT	CAISEPYRGEMNTEAFF
TRBV18	.	.	13	TRBJ2-7	TGTGCCAGCTCACCACGCCCCAGCTACGAGCAGTACTTC	CASSPRPSYEQYF
TRBV5-1	.	.	14	TRBJ2-1	TGCGCCAGCAGCCTGGAGCGGCTTCTTAATGAGCAGTTCTTC	CASSLERLLNEQFF
TRBV19	.	once	13	TRBJ1-1	TGTGCCAGTACGGAGGAGGGTAGAACTGAAGCTTTCTTT	CASTEEGRTEAFF
TRBV6-5	TRBD1	.	16	TRBJ1-3	TGTGCCAGCAGTTCCCATTTCGGGGACAGGGTATACACCATATATTTT	CASSSHFGDRVYTIYF
TRBV28	.	.	12	TRBJ2-7	TGTGCCAGCAGTCCCCTTCCCCGCGAGCAGTACTTC	CASSPLPREQYF
TRBV10-1	.	.	16	TRBJ2-3	TGCGCCAGCAGTGCGCGGGACTCGGGACGCTCAGATACGCAGTATTTT	CASSARDSGRSDTQYF
TRBV7-9	TRBD1	once	17	TRBJ1-5	TGTGCCAGCAGCTCCCTAGGACAGGGTGGCGTCGGTCAGCCCCAGCATTTT	CASSSLGQGGVGQPQHF
TRBV6-5	TRBD1	.	15	TRBJ1-1	TGTGCCACCTTGGGACAGGGCCAGTTCAGTCCACAAGTCTTCTTT	CATLGQGQFSPQVFF